Listed here are 26 T cell receptor beta chains from one sample, sequenced in a study of beta chain features in type 1 diabetes. Expressed TCRB transcripts were sequenced after all isolated RNA was converted to cDNA. Data came from immunoSEQ multiplex PCR; TCRdb stores just in-frame clones and leaves some out. The data contain about 180,000 clones, around an eighth of them seen just once; the ten biggest clones take up 0.62%. The sequenced material came from central memory CD4+ T cells from blood. The receptors were gathered from a woman under 30 in good health.

This clone was counted a few times. This chain joins TRBV6-1 and TRBJ1-2; 8 bases align to TRBD1. Germline V gives CDR1 MNHNS, CDR2 SASEGT. J gave up 2 bases and V 5 bases, and 7 bases lay outside the gene matches. The CDR3 contains 15 residues. The CDR3, as DNA: TGTGCCAGCAGTCCAAACAGGGGGTACAACTATGGCTACACCTTC. Protein sequence: CASSPNRGYNYGYTF.

The J gene is TRBJ2-5, the V gene TRBV18; the D is unclear. Germline V gene lookup returns CDR1 KGHSH and CDR2 LQKENI. The CDR3 spans 13 residues. The V and J ends lost 2 bases and 8 bases respectively, with 12 bases between them. The CDR3 coding sequence is TGTGCCAGCTCACCAGGGTCAGGTAGTACCCAGTACTTC. It translates to CASSPGSGSTQYF. Complete variable domain (other parts from reference TRBV18 and TRBJ2-5): NAGVMQNPRHLVRRRGQEARLRCSPMKGHSHVYWYRQLPEEGLKFMVYLQKENIIDESGMPKERFSAEFPKEGPSILRIQQVVRGDSAAYFCASSPGSGSTQYFGPGTRLLVL.

J is TRBJ1-4 and V is TRBV19; weak D call: TRBD1 (5 bases). Germline lookup yields CDR1 LNHDA and CDR2 SQIVND (reference sequence). Deletions cut 7 bases from V and 8 bases from J, with 11 bases between. The CDR3 runs 12 residues. CDR3 sequence: CASNRKAEKLFF. CDR3 nucleotide sequence: TGTGCCAGTAACAGGAAGGCGGAAAAACTGTTTTTT. The full variable domain, rest sourced from reference TRBV19 and TRBJ1-4, is DGGITQSPKYLFRKEGQNVTLSCEQNLNHDAMYWYRQDPGQGLRLIYYSQIVNDFQKGDIAEGYSVSREKKESFPLTVTSAQKNPTAFYLCASNRKAEKLFFGSGTQLSVL.

The V call is TRBV7-3, the J call TRBJ2-7; D may be TRBD1 (7 bases). V lost 3 bases and J 0 bases, leaving 12 bases between the germline ends. Germline CDR1 SGHTA, CDR2 FQGTGA. CDR3 length: 15 residues. CDR3 loop: CASSFQGGSSYEQYF. Written as DNA, the CDR3 is TGTGCCAGCAGCTTCCAGGGGGGTTCCTCCTACGAGCAGTACTTC.

The sample holds a few counts of this clone. The chain joins TRBV27 to TRBJ1-1, with 7 nucleotides matching TRBD1. Trimming removed 3 bases from V and 4 bases from J; junction bases left unmatched: 17. Per germline, CDR1 MNHEY and CDR2 SMNVEV (reference sequence). This CDR3 comprises 18 residues. This CDR3 reads CASSFPLPGQQQFTEAFF. CDR3 sequence (DNA): TGTGCCAGCAGTTTCCCGCTCCCGGGACAGCAACAGTTCACTGAAGCTTTCTTT.

This rearrangement joins TRBV20-1 to TRBJ2-5; no clear D. CDR3 size: 11 residues. V lost 1 base and J 5 bases, leaving 5 bases between the germline ends. Per germline, CDR1 DFQATT and CDR2 SNEGSKA (reference sequence). This CDR3 is CSARVLETQYF. DNA for the CDR3: TGCAGTGCTAGAGTTCTCGAGACCCAGTACTTC.

This chain joins TRBV2 and TRBJ1-2, with no clear D. CDR1 is SNHLY and CDR2 is FYNNEI in the germline V gene. V dropped 4 bases and J dropped 2 bases, with 17 bases sitting between them. The CDR3 is made up of 16 amino acids. The CDR3, as DNA: TGTGCCAGCAGTGTTAGGTCAGGATCGGGGAACTATGGCTACACCTTC. Protein: CASSVRSGSGNYGYTF.

The rearrangement uses TRBV7-2 and TRBJ2-2; tentatively, D is TRBD1 (6 bases). This CDR3 spans 14 amino acids. The V end was cut by 5 bases, the J end by 1 base, with 8 bases between. Germline V CDR1 and CDR2: SGHTA, FQGNSA. The CDR3 here is CASSPGQNTGELFF. Written as DNA, the CDR3 is TGTGCCAGCAGCCCGGGACAGAACACCGGGGAGCTGTTTTTT.

This clone was seen only a few times. The rearrangement uses TRBV30 and TRBJ2-2; D may be TRBD1 (7 bases). The germline CDR1 and CDR2 sequences are GTSNPN and SVGIG (reference sequence). The CDR3 has 12 residues. V lost 1 base and J 13 bases, leaving 13 bases between the germline ends. The CDR3 nucleotides read TGTGCCTGGAGTGGACAGGGAGGATCGCTGTTTTTT. This gives the protein CAWSGQGGSLFF.

The V call is TRBV25-1, the J call TRBJ1-2, with 7 positions matching TRBD1. Looked up from germline, CDR1 is MGHDK and CDR2 is SYGVNS. CDR3 size: 14 residues. Trimming at V came to 6 bases and at J to 2 bases, leaving 6 bases not matched to a gene. CDR3 sequence reads: CASRATGINYGYTF. CDR3 nucleotide sequence: TGTGCCAGCAGGGCGACAGGGATCAACTATGGCTACACCTTC.

This chain links TRBV30 with TRBJ2-1; 10 nucleotides align to TRBD2. The length of the CDR3 is 19 residues. Trimming at V came to 0 bases and at J to 0 bases, leaving 11 bases not matched to a gene. Per the germline V gene, CDR1 is GTSNPN and CDR2 is SVGIG (reference sequence). The CDR3 DNA reads TGTGCCTGGAGTGTACTTTCTAGCGGGAGAATCTCCTCCTACAATGAGCAGTTCTTC. Translation gives CAWSVLSSGRISSYNEQFF.

This clone appeared a few times. The chain combines TRBV5-1 with TRBJ2-7; TRBD2 is a possible D gene (6 bases). Germline values: CDR1 SGHRS, CDR2 YFSETQ. V lost 0 bases and J 4 bases, leaving 14 bases between the germline ends. The CDR3 spans 15 residues. The CDR3 loop is CASSLAGGGGYEQYF. CDR3 nucleotide sequence: TGCGCCAGCAGCTTGGCCGGGGGAGGCGGTTACGAGCAGTACTTC. The full variable domain, rest sourced from reference TRBV5-1 and TRBJ2-7, is KAGVTQTPRYLIKTRGQQVTLSCSPISGHRSVSWYQQTPGQGLQFLFEYFSETQRNKGNFPGRFSGRQFSNSRSEMNVSTLELGDSALYLCASSLAGGGGYEQYFGPGTRLTVT.

CDR3: CSPRHGSTYEQYF. The CDR3 bases are TGCAGCCCCCGACACGGTTCCACCTACGAGCAGTACTTC. The chain carries TRBV29-1 and TRBJ2-7; D remains ambiguous. The germline V gene has CDR1 SQVTM and CDR2 ANQGSEA. This CDR3 has 13 residues. The V end was cut by 8 bases, the J end by 2 bases, with 16 bases between.

This clone was seen repeatedly, ten times or more. The CDR3 nucleotides read TGTGCCAGCAGTTCCTTGGACAGGGGCGAGCAGTACTTC. This translates into CASSSLDRGEQYF. The V and J genes are TRBV27 and TRBJ2-7, with 9 bases that match TRBD1. The trim removed 4 bases at V and 6 bases at J, leaving 4 bases unmatched. Germline loops: CDR1 MNHEY, CDR2 SMNVEV (reference sequence). The CDR3 is 13 amino acids.

The J gene is TRBJ1-1, the V gene TRBV29-1, with D perhaps TRBD1 (5 bases). Trimming removed 6 bases at V and 3 bases at J, with 5 bases between. CDR1 is SQVTM and CDR2 is ANQGSEA in the germline V gene. The CDR3 has 10 amino acids. DNA for the CDR3: TGCAGCGTAGGGGACACTGAAGCTTTCTTT. Encoded protein: CSVGDTEAFF.

This clone turned up a few times. This rearrangement joins TRBV11-3 to TRBJ2-1, with TRBD1 as a possible D gene (6 bases). Germline CDR1 SGHNT, CDR2 YENEEA. The CDR3 is made up of 14 amino acids. V dropped 2 bases and J dropped 4 bases, with 9 bases sitting between them. This chain's CDR3 is CASSLTDSYNEQFF. The CDR3 DNA is TGTGCCAGCAGCTTAACGGACAGTTACAATGAGCAGTTCTTC.

This clone was recorded a few times. This chain links TRBV14 with TRBJ1-2, with 7 bases lining up with TRBD1. The trim removed 6 bases at V and 2 bases at J, leaving 6 bases unmatched. Germline lookup yields CDR1 SGHDN and CDR2 FVKESK. CDR3 size: 14 residues. The chain's CDR3 is CASSPTGINYGYTF. In DNA, the CDR3 is TGTGCCAGCAGTCCGACAGGGATAAACTATGGCTACACCTTC.

The chain uses TRBV6-6 and TRBJ2-7, with D possibly being TRBD1 (6 bases). There are 13 residues in the CDR3. The germline V gene has CDR1 MNHNY and CDR2 SVGAGI (reference sequence). Trimming stripped 7 bases from V and 11 bases from J, with 21 bases between. CDR3: CASTEQGVQPKYF. For the CDR3, the DNA is TGTGCCAGCACCGAACAGGGAGTCCAGCCCAAGTACTTC.

Turning to this clone: Distinct nucleotide sequences in the sample also encode this CDR3. The chain recombines TRBV30 with TRBJ1-5, with D maybe TRBD1 (5 bases). This CDR3 contains 13 residues. Germline V CDR1 and CDR2: GTSNPN, SVGIG (reference sequence). V dropped 4 bases and J dropped 6 bases, with 13 bases sitting between them. The DNA for the CDR3 is TGTGCCTGGACAGGGCAGGGCGGTCAGCCCCAGCATTTT. Translation gives CAWTGQGGQPQHF. The full variable domain, completed using reference TRBV30 and TRBJ1-5, is SQTIHQWPATLVQPVGSPLSLECTVEGTSNPNLYWYRQAAGRGLQLLFYSVGIGQISSEVPQNLSASRPQDRQFILSSKKLLLSDSGFYLCAWTGQGGQPQHFGDGTRLSIL.

The rearrangement links TRBV7-9 to TRBJ2-3; TRBD1 matches at 8 bases. The CDR3 contains 15 residues. V shed 5 bases, J shed 5 bases, and the junction held 9 bases outside the gene matches. From germline, CDR1 is SEHNR and CDR2 FQNEAQ (reference sequence). In nucleotides, the CDR3 is TGTGCCAGCAGCCAGCGACAGGGGCAGGGAGATACGCAGTATTTT. This sequence encodes CASSQRQGQGDTQYF.

This clone was counted only a few times. This may be a read error, as it is one base from a much larger clone. The chain uses TRBV2 and TRBJ2-2; TRBD1 aligns across 9 bases. The J segment lost 3 bases and the V segment lost 4 bases, leaving 0 bases of the junction unmatched. From germline, CDR1 is SNHLY and CDR2 FYNNEI. This CDR3 has 14 amino acids. Written as DNA, the CDR3 is TGTGCCAGCAGTGGGACAGGGGACACCGGGGAGCTGTTTTTT. It is translated as CASSGTGDTGELFF.

This clone has just a few counts. The DNA for the CDR3 is TGCAGCGTTGTTGGGCTGAATGAAAAACTGTTTTTT. It encodes CSVVGLNEKLFF. The chain combines TRBV29-1 with TRBJ1-4; no firm D call. The CDR3 has 12 residues. Germline-derived CDR1 and CDR2 are SQVTM and ANQGSEA. Trimming shortened V by 4 bases and J by 5 bases, and 8 bases separated the two germline ends.

In the case of this clone: Relative to the germline gene, one junction end is altered; a read error may explain this. The rearrangement links TRBV5-6 to TRBJ2-7; weak D call: TRBD1 (6 bases). Germline-derived CDR1 and CDR2 are SGHDT and YYEEEE. The CDR3 is made up of 12 amino acids. CDR3 bases: TGTGCCAGCAGTTTGGGACATCTCAAGCAGTACTTC. Translating gives CASSLGHLKQYF.

This clone was detected a few times. The V and J genes are TRBV4-3 and TRBJ2-3, with a tentative D call TRBD2 (5 bases). Looked up from germline, CDR1 is LGHNA and CDR2 is YSLEER. CDR3 length: 15 amino acids. V was pared by 4 bases and J by 1 base, with 12 bases between. The CDR3 here is CASSRSSSGTDTQYF. Here the CDR3 DNA reads TGCGCCAGCAGCCGGTCTAGTAGCGGCACAGATACGCAGTATTTT.

V is TRBV7-9 and J is TRBJ2-2; the D is unclear. V was pared by 1 base and J by 5 bases, with 8 bases between. This CDR3 region has 14 residues. Germline V gene lookup returns CDR1 SEHNR and CDR2 FQNEAQ (reference sequence). In nucleotides, the CDR3 is TGTGCCAGCAGCTTAGAGCTTGATACCGGGGAGCTGTTTTTT. As protein: CASSLELDTGELFF.

This clone was observed a handful of times. This rearrangement joins TRBV15 to TRBJ1-4; the D gene is possibly TRBD1 (6 bases). Germline V gene data show CDR1 as LNHNV and CDR2 as YYDKDF (reference sequence). Trimming stripped 5 bases from V and 8 bases from J, with 18 bases between. The CDR3 extends over 15 amino acids. CDR3 sequence reads: CATSLTTGLYEKLFF. The CDR3 coding sequence is TGTGCCACCAGCCTAACAACAGGGCTCTACGAAAAACTGTTTTTT. The full variable domain, with the rest looked up from reference TRBV15 and TRBJ1-4, is DAMVIQNPRYQVTQFGKPVTLSCSQTLNHNVMYWYQQKSSQAPKLLFHYYDKDFNNEADTPDNFQSRRPNTSFCFLDIRSPGLGDTAMYLCATSLTTGLYEKLFFGSGTQLSVL.